This T cell receptor beta chain was identified in a study of T cell clones after liver transplantation. Looking at the study overall: Post-transplant blood was tracked for graft-donor-reactive T cell clones identified in a pre-transplant mixed lymphocyte reaction. Timepoints were pre-transplant, pre-withdrawal, and after withdrawal was completed or failed. Regarding the study as a whole: A significant post-transplant drop in circulating graft-donor-reactive CD4 TCRbeta sequences occurred in most of the 8 subjects. In two subjects, few donor cells limited the measurable donor-reactive repertoire.

Comments on this clone: Its matching antigen is unknown.

The CDR3 loop spans 13 amino acids. Profiling relied on immunoSEQ multiplex PCR, and the TCRdb table lists in-frame clones only, not all of them. The profile shows 85,000 to 110,000 clones, roughly four fifths of them singletons. Sequences were derived from CD4+ T cells from blood, sampled approximately 43 months after liver transplant. The gene calls are TRBV21-1 and TRBJ2-2; the table names TRBD2, a call not compared with the DNA. TRBV21-1 is annotated as a pseudogene. This TCR came from a human patient who received a liver transplant. Some T cells may have originated in the graft donor. CDR3 nucleotides: TGTGCCAGCAGTCCTCCCGGGGCCGGGGAGCTGTTTTTT. It translates to CASSPPGAGELFF.